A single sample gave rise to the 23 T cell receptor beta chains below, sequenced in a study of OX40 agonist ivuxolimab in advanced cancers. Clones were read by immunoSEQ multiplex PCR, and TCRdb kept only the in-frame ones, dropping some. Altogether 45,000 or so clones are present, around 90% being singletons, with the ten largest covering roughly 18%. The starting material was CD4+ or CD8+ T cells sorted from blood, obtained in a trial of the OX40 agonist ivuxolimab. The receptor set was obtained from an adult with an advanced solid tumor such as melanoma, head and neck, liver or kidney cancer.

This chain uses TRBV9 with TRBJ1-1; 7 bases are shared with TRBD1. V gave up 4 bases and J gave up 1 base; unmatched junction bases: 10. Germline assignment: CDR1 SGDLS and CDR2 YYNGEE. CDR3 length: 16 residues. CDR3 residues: CASSHQEGAGNTEAFF. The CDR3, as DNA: TGTGCCAGCAGCCACCAGGAGGGGGCGGGGAACACTGAAGCTTTCTTT.

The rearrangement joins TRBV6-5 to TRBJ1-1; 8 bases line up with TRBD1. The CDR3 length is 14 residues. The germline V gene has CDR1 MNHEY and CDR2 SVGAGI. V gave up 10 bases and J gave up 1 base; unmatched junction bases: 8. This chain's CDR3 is CATFTDRENTEAFF. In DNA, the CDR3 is TGTGCCACCTTCACGGACAGGGAGAACACTGAAGCTTTCTTT.

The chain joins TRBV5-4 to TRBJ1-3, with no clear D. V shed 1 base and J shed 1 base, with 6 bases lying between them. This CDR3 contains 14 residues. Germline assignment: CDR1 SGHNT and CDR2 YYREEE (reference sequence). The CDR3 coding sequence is TGTGCCAGCAGCTTGCAAGGGTCTGGAAACACCATATATTTT. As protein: CASSLQGSGNTIYF.

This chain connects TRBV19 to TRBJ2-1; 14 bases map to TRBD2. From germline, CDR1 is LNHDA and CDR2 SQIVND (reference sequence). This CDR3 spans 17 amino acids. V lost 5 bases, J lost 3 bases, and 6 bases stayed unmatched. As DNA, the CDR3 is TGTGCCAGTAGTCCGACTAGCGGGGGGGCCTTCTACAATGAGCAGTTCTTC. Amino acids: CASSPTSGGAFYNEQFF.

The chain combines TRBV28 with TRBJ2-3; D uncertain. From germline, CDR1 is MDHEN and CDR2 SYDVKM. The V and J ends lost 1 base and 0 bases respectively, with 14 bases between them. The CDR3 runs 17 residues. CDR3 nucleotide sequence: TGTGCCAGCAGTTTATCCCCAGGATCTGACAGCACAGATACGCAGTATTTT. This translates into CASSLSPGSDSTDTQYF.

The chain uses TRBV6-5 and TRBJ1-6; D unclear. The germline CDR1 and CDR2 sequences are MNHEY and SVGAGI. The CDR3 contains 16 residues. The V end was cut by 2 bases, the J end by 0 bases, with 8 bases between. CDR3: CASSYMDSSYNSPLHF. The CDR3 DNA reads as TGTGCCAGCAGTTACATGGACTCCTCCTATAATTCACCCCTCCACTTT.

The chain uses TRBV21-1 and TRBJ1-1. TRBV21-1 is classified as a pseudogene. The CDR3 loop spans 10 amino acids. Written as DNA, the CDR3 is TGTGCCAGCACCGGGACTGAAGCTTTCTTT. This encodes CASTGTEAFF.

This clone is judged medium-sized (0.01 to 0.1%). CDR3 sequence reads: CASSETPQPFQYGYTF. The CDR3 nucleotides are TGTGCCAGCAGTGAAACCCCACAGCCCTTTCAGTATGGCTACACCTTC. The V call is TRBV6-4, the J call TRBJ1-2; D is ambiguous. Trimming took 3 bases from V and 5 from J, leaving 19 bases between them. The V gene's germline CDR1 is MRHNA and CDR2 SNTAGT. CDR3 length equals 16 residues.

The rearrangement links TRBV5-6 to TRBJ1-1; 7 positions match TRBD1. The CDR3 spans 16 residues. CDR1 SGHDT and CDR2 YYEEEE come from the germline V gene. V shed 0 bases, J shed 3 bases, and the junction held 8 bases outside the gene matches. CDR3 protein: CASSLGQGFRDTEAFF. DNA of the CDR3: TGTGCCAGCAGCTTGGGACAGGGCTTTAGGGACACTGAAGCTTTCTTT.

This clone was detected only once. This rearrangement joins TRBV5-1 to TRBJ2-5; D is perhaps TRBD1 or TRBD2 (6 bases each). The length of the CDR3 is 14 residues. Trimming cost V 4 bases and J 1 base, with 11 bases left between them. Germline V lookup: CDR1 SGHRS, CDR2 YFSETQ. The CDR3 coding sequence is TGCGCCAGCAGCAGAGGGGGGTTCCAAGAGACCCAGTACTTC. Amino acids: CASSRGGFQETQYF. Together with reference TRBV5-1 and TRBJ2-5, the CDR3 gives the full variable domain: KAGVTQTPRYLIKTRGQQVTLSCSPISGHRSVSWYQQTPGQGLQFLFEYFSETQRNKGNFPGRFSGRQFSNSRSEMNVSTLELGDSALYLCASSRGGFQETQYFGPGTRLLVL.

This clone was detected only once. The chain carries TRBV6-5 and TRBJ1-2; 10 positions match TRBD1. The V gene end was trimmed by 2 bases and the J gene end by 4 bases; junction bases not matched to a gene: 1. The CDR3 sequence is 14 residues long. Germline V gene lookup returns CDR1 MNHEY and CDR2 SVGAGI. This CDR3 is CASSYRDRGYGYTF. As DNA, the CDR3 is TGTGCCAGCAGTTACAGGGACAGGGGCTATGGCTACACCTTC.

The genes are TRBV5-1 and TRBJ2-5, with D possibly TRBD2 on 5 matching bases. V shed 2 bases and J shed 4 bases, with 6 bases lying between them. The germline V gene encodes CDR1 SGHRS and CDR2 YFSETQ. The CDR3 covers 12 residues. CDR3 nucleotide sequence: TGCGCCAGCAGCTTAACTAGAGAGACCCAGTACTTC. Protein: CASSLTRETQYF.

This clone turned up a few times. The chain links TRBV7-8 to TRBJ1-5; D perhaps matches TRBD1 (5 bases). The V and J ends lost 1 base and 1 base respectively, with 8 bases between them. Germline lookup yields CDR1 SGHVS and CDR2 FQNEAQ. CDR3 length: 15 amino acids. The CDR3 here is CASSLDRTSNQPQHF. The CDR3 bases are TGTGCCAGCAGCTTAGACCGGACAAGCAATCAGCCCCAGCATTTT.

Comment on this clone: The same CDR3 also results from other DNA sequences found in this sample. The CDR3 coding sequence is TGTGCCAGCAGCGTAGTTCTGGAATCGAATACTGAAGCTTTCTTT. Encoded protein: CASSVVLESNTEAFF. V usage is TRBV9 and J usage is TRBJ1-1, with D unresolved. This CDR3 is built from 15 residues. Germline lookup yields CDR1 SGDLS and CDR2 YYNGEE. Trimming removed 0 bases from V and 5 bases from J, with 14 bases in between.

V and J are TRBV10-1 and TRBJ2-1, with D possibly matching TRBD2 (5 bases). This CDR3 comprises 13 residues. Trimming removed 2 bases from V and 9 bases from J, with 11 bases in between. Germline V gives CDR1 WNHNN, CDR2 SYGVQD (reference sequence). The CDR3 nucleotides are TGCGCCAGCAGTGAGACGGGGTGGAGTGAGCAGTTCTTC. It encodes CASSETGWSEQFF.

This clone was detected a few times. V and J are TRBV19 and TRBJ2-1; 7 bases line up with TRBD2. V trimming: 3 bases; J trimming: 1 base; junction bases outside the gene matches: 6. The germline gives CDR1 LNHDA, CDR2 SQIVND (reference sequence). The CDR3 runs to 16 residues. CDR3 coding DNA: TGTGCCAGTAGTATTACGGGCGGGGGTTCCTACAATGAGCAGTTCTTC. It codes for CASSITGGGSYNEQFF.

The CDR3 sequence: CASSLVVRGRAGRAFF. The CDR3 nucleotides are TGTGCCAGCAGCTTAGTTGTACGAGGTCGGGCAGGGAGGGCTTTCTTT. J is TRBJ1-1 and V is TRBV7-3; tentative D call: TRBD1 (5 bases). The CDR3 runs 16 residues. The ends were cut back, 2 bases at V and 11 bases at J, with 24 bases in the middle. Looked up from germline, CDR1 is SGHTA and CDR2 is FQGTGA.

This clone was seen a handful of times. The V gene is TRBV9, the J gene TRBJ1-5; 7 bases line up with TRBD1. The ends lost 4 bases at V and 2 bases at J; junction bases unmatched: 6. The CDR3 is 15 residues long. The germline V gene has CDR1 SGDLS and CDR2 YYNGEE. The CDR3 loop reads CASSFTGVGNQPQHF. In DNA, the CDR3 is TGTGCCAGCAGCTTTACAGGGGTGGGCAATCAGCCCCAGCATTTT.

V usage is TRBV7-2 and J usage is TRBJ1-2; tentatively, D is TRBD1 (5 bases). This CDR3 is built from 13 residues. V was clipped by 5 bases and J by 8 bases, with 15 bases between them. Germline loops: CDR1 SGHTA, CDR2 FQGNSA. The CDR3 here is CASSPQGVQGYTF. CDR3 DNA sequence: TGTGCCAGCAGCCCGCAGGGAGTACAGGGCTACACCTTC.

This chain's CDR3 is CSVWETGANYGYTF. The CDR3 DNA follows: TGCAGCGTTTGGGAGACAGGGGCCAACTATGGCTACACCTTC. V and J are TRBV29-1 and TRBJ1-2, with TRBD1 matching over 8 bases. Germline CDR1 is SQVTM and CDR2 is ANQGSEA. This CDR3 has 14 residues. V trimming: 5 bases; J trimming: 2 bases; junction bases outside the gene matches: 7.

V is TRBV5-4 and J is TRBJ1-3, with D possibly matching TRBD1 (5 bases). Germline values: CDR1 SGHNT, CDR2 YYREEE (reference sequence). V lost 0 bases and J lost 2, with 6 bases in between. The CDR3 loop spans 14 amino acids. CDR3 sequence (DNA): TGTGCCAGCAGCTTGGCGGGGGCTGGAAACACCATATATTTT. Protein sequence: CASSLAGAGNTIYF.

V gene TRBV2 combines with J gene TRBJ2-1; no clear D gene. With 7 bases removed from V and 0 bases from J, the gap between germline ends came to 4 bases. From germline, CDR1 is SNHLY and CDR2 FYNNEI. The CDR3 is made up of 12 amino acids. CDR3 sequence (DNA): TGTGCCAGCATCACCTCCTACAATGAGCAGTTCTTC. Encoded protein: CASITSYNEQFF.

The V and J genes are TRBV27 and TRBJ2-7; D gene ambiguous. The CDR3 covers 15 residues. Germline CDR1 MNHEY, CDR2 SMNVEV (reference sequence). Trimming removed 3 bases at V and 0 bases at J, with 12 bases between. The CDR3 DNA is TGTGCCAGCAGTTTTGGGCAGCAAAGCTCCTACGAGCAGTACGTC. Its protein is CASSFGQQSSYEQYV.